A single T cell receptor beta chain is shown here with its context. The data were taken from a study of shared clonotypes between healthy human individuals. Clones were read by immunoSEQ multiplex PCR, and TCRdb kept only the in-frame ones, dropping some. The sample carries 97,000 or so clones, more than 45% recorded once. Looked up from germline, CDR1 is SQVTM and CDR2 is ANQGSEA. The CDR3 length is 12 residues. V was clipped by 0 bases and J by 5 bases, with 7 bases between them. V is TRBV29-1 and J is TRBJ2-5; D unclear. Material: PBMCs. This TCR came from a woman aged 40-49 years in good health. Some clones in this sample may be carry-over from other donors' samples. The DNA of the CDR3 is TGCAGCGTTGAAGATCGTAGGGAGACCCAGTACTTC. Translation: CSVEDRRETQYF.